The T cell receptor beta chain under discussion was sequenced for a study of post-analysis software for immune sequencing data. General study findings and limits: Co-batched samples clustered tightly together by F measure. Patients had higher frequencies than controls of five TRBV segments, including TRBV5-6, TRBV5-1 and TRBV20-1.

Regarding this clonotype: What it binds is unknown.

TCR beta libraries were prepared from cDNA with unique molecular identifiers. In TCRdb, the PCR reads were re-called with MiXCR into one record per CDR3 protein. Of over 700,000 distinct CDR3 sequences in the sample, 25% to 30% were seen once. CDR1 and CDR2 (germline): DFQATT, SNEGSKA (reference sequence). Trimming stripped 2 bases from V and 5 bases from J, with 5 bases between. CDR3 size: 11 residues. This TCR was recovered from a girl aged 10-17 years with multiple sclerosis. The chain recombines TRBV20-1 with TRBJ2-3, with TRBD2 as a possible D gene (5 bases). The specimen was blood. The CDR3: CSARTRDTQYF. The CDR3 nucleotides are TGCAGTGCTAGAACTAGAGATACGCAGTATTTT.